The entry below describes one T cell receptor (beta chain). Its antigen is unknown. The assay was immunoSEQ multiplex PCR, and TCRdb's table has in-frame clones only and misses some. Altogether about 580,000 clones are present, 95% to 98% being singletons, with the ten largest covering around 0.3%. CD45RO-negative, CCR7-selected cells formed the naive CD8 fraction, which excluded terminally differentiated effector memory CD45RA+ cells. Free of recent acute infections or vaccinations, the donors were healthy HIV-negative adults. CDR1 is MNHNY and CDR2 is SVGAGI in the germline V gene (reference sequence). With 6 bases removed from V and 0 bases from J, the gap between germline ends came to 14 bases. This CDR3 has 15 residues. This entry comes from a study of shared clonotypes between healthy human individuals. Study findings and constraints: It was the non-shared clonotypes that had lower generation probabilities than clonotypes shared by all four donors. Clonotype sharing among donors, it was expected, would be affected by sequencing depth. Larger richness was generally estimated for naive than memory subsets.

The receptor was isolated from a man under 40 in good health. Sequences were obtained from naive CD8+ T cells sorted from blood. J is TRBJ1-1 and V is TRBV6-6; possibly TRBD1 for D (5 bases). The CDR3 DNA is TGTGCCAGCAGGGACTCCGGGACGGTGAACACTGAAGCTTTCTTT. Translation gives CASRDSGTVNTEAFF.